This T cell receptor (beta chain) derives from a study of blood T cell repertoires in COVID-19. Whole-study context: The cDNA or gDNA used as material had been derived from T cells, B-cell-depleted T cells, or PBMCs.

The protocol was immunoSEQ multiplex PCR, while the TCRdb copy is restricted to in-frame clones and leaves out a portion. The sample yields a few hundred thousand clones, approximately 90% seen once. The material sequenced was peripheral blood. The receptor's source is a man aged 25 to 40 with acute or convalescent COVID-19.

The CDR3 bases are TGTGCCAGCAGGCCAACAGGGTTATTGGGGACTGAAGCTTTCTTT. Translating gives CASRPTGLLGTEAFF. The chain is built from TRBV28 and TRBJ1-1; the D gene is possibly TRBD1 (6 bases). CDR3 length: 15 amino acids. The V gene lost 6 bases and the J gene lost 5 bases, with 19 bases spanning the gap. The V gene's germline CDR1 is MDHEN and CDR2 SYDVKM.